This T cell receptor beta chain was captured by sequencing in a study of T-cell memory formation after mild COVID-19. CDR1 is SGHTA, CDR2 FQGTGA, per germline. The CDR3 covers 12 residues. Trimming pared 3 bases from V and 7 bases from J, leaving 9 bases between. TCRdb analysed the 5' RACE reads with MiXCR anew, one entry per CDR3 protein. The sample comprises approximately 350,000 distinct CDR3 sequences, around 30% of which are singletons, and less than 15% rests with the top ten. Sequencing was done on a sample of PBMCs or a T cell subset sorted from them (not recorded which). The receptor comes from an adult woman who had mild COVID-19 (a few samples of this study predate the infection). Cell type and time point are not known. The rearrangement links TRBV7-3 to TRBJ1-1; TRBD1 might be the D (6 bases). For the CDR3, the DNA is TGTGCCAGCAGCTTCACAGGGAGTGAAGCTTTCTTT. This gives the protein CASSFTGSEAFF.